Reported below is one TCR beta chain. Its antigen is still unknown. This sample was taken from a study of cytomegalovirus exposure and HLA in healthy donors. Each of the donors was a healthy bone marrow donor. Study-wide findings and caveats: The CMV antigen specificity of a few CMV-associated chains was confirmed through in vitro analysis. Other equally common chains were less clonally expanded than HLA-associated TCR beta chains, a later analysis showed.

60 Vbeta and 13 Jbeta primers were used in PCR. The table came from immunoSEQ multiplex PCR; TCRdb's copy has only in-frame clones and leaves some out. The profile shows about 92,000 clones, more than 70% of them singletons. The CDR3 covers 16 residues. Germline V gene lookup returns CDR1 SGHRS and CDR2 YFSETQ. Trimming removed 1 base from V and 1 base from J, with 14 bases in between. The sequencing input was PBMCs. The gene calls are TRBV5-1 and TRBJ1-1, with a possible D match to TRBD1 (6 bases). This TCR was sampled from a man younger than 30 in good health and CMV-seronegative. The CDR3 DNA is TGCGCCAGCAGCTTGAAACAGGGAGCCGGGAACACTGAAGCTTTCTTT. Encoded protein: CASSLKQGAGNTEAFF.